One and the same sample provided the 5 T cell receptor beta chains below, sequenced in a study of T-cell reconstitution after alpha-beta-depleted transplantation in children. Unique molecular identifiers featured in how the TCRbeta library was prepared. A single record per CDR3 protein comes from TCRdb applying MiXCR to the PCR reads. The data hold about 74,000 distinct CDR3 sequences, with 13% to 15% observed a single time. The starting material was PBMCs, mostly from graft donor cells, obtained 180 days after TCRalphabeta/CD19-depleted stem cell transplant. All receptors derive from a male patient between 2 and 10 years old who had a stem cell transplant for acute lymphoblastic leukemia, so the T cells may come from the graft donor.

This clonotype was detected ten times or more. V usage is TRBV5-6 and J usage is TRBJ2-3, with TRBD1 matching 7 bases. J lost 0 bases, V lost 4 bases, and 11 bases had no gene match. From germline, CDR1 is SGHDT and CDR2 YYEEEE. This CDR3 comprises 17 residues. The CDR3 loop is CASSLGPTGTSTDTQYF. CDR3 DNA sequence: TGTGCCAGCAGCCTGGGGCCGACAGGGACGAGCACAGATACGCAGTATTTT.

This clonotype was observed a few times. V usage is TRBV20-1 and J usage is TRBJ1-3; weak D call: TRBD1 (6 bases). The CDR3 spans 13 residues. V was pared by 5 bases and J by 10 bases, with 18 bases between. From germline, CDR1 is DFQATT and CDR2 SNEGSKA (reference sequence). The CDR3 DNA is TGCAGTGCTGGGGGGGGCCTGAGTAAAACCATATATTTT. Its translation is CSAGGGLSKTIYF.

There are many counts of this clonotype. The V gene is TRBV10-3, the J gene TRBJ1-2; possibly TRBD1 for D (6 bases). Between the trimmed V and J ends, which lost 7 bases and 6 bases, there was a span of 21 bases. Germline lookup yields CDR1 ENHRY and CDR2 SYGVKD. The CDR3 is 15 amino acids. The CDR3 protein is CAINLRDTDLHGYTF. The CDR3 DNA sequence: TGTGCCATCAATTTACGGGACACCGATCTCCATGGCTACACCTTC.

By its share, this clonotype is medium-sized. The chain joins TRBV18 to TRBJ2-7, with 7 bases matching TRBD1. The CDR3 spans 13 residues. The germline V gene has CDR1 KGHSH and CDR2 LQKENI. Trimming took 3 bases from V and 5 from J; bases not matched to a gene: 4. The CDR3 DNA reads TGTGCCAGCTCACCCAGGGGGTTACACGAGCAGTACTTC. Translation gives CASSPRGLHEQYF.

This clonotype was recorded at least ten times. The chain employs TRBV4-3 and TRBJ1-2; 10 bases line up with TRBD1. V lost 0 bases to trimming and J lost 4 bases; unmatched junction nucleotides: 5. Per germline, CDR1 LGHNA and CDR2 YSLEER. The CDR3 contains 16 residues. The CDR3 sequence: CASSQDFGTGAYGYTF. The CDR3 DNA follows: TGCGCCAGCAGCCAAGATTTCGGGACAGGGGCCTATGGCTACACCTTC.